These 18 T cell receptor beta chains were all obtained from the same sample, sequenced in a study of T cell changes during pregnancy in multiple sclerosis. The data were produced by immunoSEQ multiplex PCR, yet TCRdb's version contains in-frame clones alone and is incomplete. The data contain 90,000 to 120,000 clones, 85% to 95% of them seen just once; the ten biggest clones take up more than 0.65%. The sequenced sample was peripheral blood, obtained in the third trimester of pregnancy. All receptors derive from a female donor in good health, enrolled as a control in a pregnancy study.

This chain connects TRBV5-1 to TRBJ2-1; 8 nucleotides align to TRBD2. Looked up from germline, CDR1 is SGHRS and CDR2 is YFSETQ. The CDR3 covers 14 residues. Trimming removed 5 bases from V and 2 bases from J; junction bases left unmatched: 3. As DNA, the CDR3 is TGCGCCAGCAGAGGCGGGGGGACCTACAATGAGCAGTTCTTC. This translates into CASRGGGTYNEQFF.

V gene TRBV6-5 combines with J gene TRBJ2-3; TRBD2 aligns across 9 bases. Trimming at V came to 2 bases and at J to 3 bases, leaving 3 bases not matched to a gene. The CDR3 is 15 residues long. CDR1 MNHEY and CDR2 SVGAGI come from the germline V gene. The CDR3 region has the DNA TGTGCCAGCAGTTACGCGGGGGGGCTGACAGATACGCAGTATTTT. It is translated as CASSYAGGLTDTQYF.

The chain combines TRBV4-1 with TRBJ1-4, with D unclear. The CDR3 has 17 amino acids. Trimming shortened V by 0 bases and J by 2 bases, and 13 bases separated the two germline ends. Germline V gene lookup returns CDR1 MGHRA and CDR2 YSYEKL. The CDR3 sequence is CASSQDEAGATNEKLFF. The CDR3 DNA reads as TGCGCCAGCAGCCAAGATGAGGCGGGCGCGACTAATGAAAAACTGTTTTTT.

The chain joins TRBV11-1 to TRBJ2-7; the D is unclear. CDR1 and CDR2 from the germline V gene are SGHAT and FQDESV (reference sequence). V gave up 11 bases and J gave up 0 bases, with 17 bases separating them. CDR3 length: 14 residues. CDR3 DNA: TGTGCCTCCAGCAAGGCAGGCCTCTCCTACGAGCAGTACTTC. It codes for CASSKAGLSYEQYF.

This chain joins TRBV5-6 and TRBJ2-7; 7 bases are a match to TRBD1. The CDR3 totals 15 residues. The germline V gene has CDR1 SGHDT and CDR2 YYEEEE. The trim removed 3 bases at V and 2 bases at J, leaving 8 bases unmatched. CDR3 protein: CASSSTGTDPYEQYF. In nucleotides, the CDR3 is TGTGCCAGCAGCTCCACCGGGACAGATCCCTACGAGCAGTACTTC.

The rearrangement uses TRBV6-5 and TRBJ1-2, with D perhaps TRBD1 (6 bases). Trimming left V 1 base short and J 10 bases short, with 16 bases between. The CDR3 length is 14 residues. Germline-derived CDR1 and CDR2 are MNHEY and SVGAGI. This chain's CDR3 is CASSYLEGGLAYTF. The CDR3 DNA reads TGTGCCAGCAGTTACTTAGAAGGGGGACTAGCCTACACCTTC.

The chain is built from TRBV5-4 and TRBJ2-5, with a possible D match to TRBD1 (5 bases). Trimming took 0 bases from V and 1 from J, leaving 7 bases between them. Germline CDR1 and CDR2: SGHNT and YYREEE (reference sequence). CDR3 size: 14 residues. The CDR3 loop reads CASSLGQGQETQYF. The CDR3 bases are TGTGCCAGCAGCTTGGGTCAGGGCCAAGAGACCCAGTACTTC.

The V gene is TRBV7-9, the J gene TRBJ2-7, with a tentative D call TRBD1 (6 bases). Between the trimmed V and J ends, which lost 4 bases and 0 bases, there was a span of 10 bases. CDR3 size: 14 residues. The germline V gene has CDR1 SEHNR and CDR2 FQNEAQ (reference sequence). CDR3 sequence: CASSSFRGSYEQYF. The CDR3, as DNA: TGTGCCAGCAGCTCATTCAGGGGCTCCTACGAGCAGTACTTC.

The chain recombines TRBV27 with TRBJ1-2; maybe TRBD1 (5 bases). The CDR3 contains 14 residues. Germline values: CDR1 MNHEY, CDR2 SMNVEV (reference sequence). The germline V and J ends were trimmed by 3 bases and 0 bases, with 8 bases remaining between them. CDR3 in DNA: TGTGCCAGCAGTTTTGGCAGGGCTAACTATGGCTACACCTTC. Its protein product is CASSFGRANYGYTF.

The V call is TRBV2, the J call TRBJ2-2; 12 positions agree with TRBD2. The trim removed 6 bases at V and 2 bases at J, leaving 4 bases unmatched. Germline V gene sequence: CDR1 SNHLY, CDR2 FYNNEI. The CDR3 runs 16 residues. This CDR3 is CASRKLAGGNTGELFF. The DNA for the CDR3 is TGTGCCAGCAGAAAACTAGCGGGGGGCAACACCGGGGAGCTGTTTTTT.

This clone occurred once. The V and J genes are TRBV10-3 and TRBJ1-1; a weak D match, TRBD1 (6 bases). The CDR3 extends over 13 amino acids. V lost 5 bases, J lost 7 bases, and 14 bases lay in between. Germline-derived CDR1 and CDR2 are ENHRY and SYGVKD. The CDR3 protein is CAISTTRGGEAFF. As DNA, the CDR3 is TGTGCCATCAGTACAACCAGGGGCGGTGAAGCTTTCTTT.

The CDR3 region has the DNA TGTGCCTTCAGAGGGGGGGGGCTCACGACAGATACGCAGTATTTT. Its protein product is CAFRGGGLTTDTQYF. V gene TRBV30 combines with J gene TRBJ2-3; D is possibly TRBD2 (7 bases). This CDR3 spans 15 amino acids. The germline V gene encodes CDR1 GTSNPN and CDR2 SVGIG (reference sequence). V was trimmed by 7 bases and J by 3 bases, leaving 20 bases between them.

A few counts support this clone. This rearrangement joins TRBV18 to TRBJ1-1, with TRBD1 as a possible D gene (6 bases). Germline values: CDR1 KGHSH, CDR2 LQKENI. V dropped 6 bases and J dropped 1 base, with 12 bases sitting between them. This CDR3 has 14 amino acids. CDR3 protein: CASSTGTANTEAFF. As DNA, the CDR3 is TGTGCCAGCTCCACAGGGACGGCGAACACTGAAGCTTTCTTT. The variable domain in full, completed from reference TRBV18 and TRBJ1-1, reads NAGVMQNPRHLVRRRGQEARLRCSPMKGHSHVYWYRQLPEEGLKFMVYLQKENIIDESGMPKERFSAEFPKEGPSILRIQQVVRGDSAAYFCASSTGTANTEAFFGQGTRLTVV.

This clone has only one observation. The chain uses TRBV18 and TRBJ2-1, with a tentative D call TRBD1 (6 bases). Trimming took off 4 bases at V and 9 bases at J, with 22 bases between the two ends. This CDR3 comprises 16 residues. The germline CDR1 and CDR2 sequences are KGHSH and LQKENI. The CDR3: CASSLSTGEVSGEQFF. The CDR3 DNA is TGTGCCAGCTCACTCTCGACAGGAGAGGTTTCTGGTGAGCAGTTCTTC.

The V and J genes are TRBV27 and TRBJ2-6, with 10 bases matching TRBD1. Germline-derived CDR1 and CDR2 are MNHEY and SMNVEV (reference sequence). This CDR3 comprises 17 residues. The junction had 6 bases not matched to a gene; V was cut back by 4 bases and J by 3 bases. CDR3 nucleotides: TGTGCCAGCAGTTCAGGACAGGGGGGGATTGGGGCCAACGTCCTGACTTTC. Amino acids: CASSSGQGGIGANVLTF. The full variable domain, its missing parts supplied by reference TRBV27 and TRBJ2-6, is EAQVTQNPRYLITVTGKKLTVTCSQNMNHEYMSWYRQDPGLGLRQIYYSMNVEVTDKGDVPEGYKVSRKEKRNFPLILESPSPNQTSLYFCASSSGQGGIGANVLTFGAGSRLTVL.

This clone was found a few times. The chain links TRBV5-6 to TRBJ2-5; no clear D gene. Germline-derived CDR1 and CDR2 are SGHDT and YYEEEE. This CDR3 has 13 amino acids. V lost 1 base and J lost 2, with 6 bases in between. The chain's CDR3 is CASSLPVQETQYF. The CDR3 DNA sequence: TGTGCCAGCAGCTTGCCGGTGCAAGAGACCCAGTACTTC.

This clone was recorded only once. The chain links TRBV19 to TRBJ1-5; 9 nucleotides match TRBD1. CDR1 LNHDA and CDR2 SQIVND come from the germline V gene (reference sequence). This CDR3 has 14 residues. V gave up 7 bases and J gave up 6 bases; unmatched junction bases: 7. This chain's CDR3 is CASKTGGYRQPQHF. CDR3 bases: TGTGCCAGTAAGACAGGGGGTTATCGTCAGCCCCAGCATTTT.

This clone has more than one count but fewer than ten. The chain couples TRBV4-2 to TRBJ2-7, with 7 bases aligning to TRBD1. The CDR3 covers 13 residues. With V trimmed by 1 base and J by 6 bases, 3 bases remained unmatched. Germline V gene data show CDR1 as LGHNA and CDR2 as YNFKEQ. Here the CDR3 DNA reads TGTGCCAGCAGCCAAGTCGACAGGGCCGAGCAGTACTTC. Its translation is CASSQVDRAEQYF.